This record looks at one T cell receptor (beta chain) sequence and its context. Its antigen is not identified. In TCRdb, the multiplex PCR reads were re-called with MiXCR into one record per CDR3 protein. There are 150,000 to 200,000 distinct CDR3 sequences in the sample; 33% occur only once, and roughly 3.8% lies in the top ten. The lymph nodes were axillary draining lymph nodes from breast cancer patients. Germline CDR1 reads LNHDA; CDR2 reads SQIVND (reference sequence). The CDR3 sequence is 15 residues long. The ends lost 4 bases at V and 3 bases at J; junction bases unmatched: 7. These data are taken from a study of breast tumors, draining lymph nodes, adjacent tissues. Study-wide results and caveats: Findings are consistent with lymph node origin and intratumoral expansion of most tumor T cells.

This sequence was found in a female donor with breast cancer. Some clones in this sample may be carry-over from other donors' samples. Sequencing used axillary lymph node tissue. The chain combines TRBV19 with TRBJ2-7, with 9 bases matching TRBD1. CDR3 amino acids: CASSTWTGVRYEQYF. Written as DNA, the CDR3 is TGTGCCAGTAGTACCTGGACAGGGGTTCGCTACGAGCAGTACTTC.